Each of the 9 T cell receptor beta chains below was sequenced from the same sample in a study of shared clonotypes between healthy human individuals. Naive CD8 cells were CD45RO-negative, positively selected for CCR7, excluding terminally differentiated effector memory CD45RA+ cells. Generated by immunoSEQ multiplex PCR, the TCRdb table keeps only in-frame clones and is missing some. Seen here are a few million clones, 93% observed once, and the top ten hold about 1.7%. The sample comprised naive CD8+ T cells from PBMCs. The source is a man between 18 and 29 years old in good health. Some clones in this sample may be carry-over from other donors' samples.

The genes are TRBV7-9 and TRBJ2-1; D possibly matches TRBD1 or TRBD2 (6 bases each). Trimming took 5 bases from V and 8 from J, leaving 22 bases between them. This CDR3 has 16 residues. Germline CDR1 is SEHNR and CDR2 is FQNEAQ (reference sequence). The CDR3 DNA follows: TGTGCCAGCAGCCCCTTCCCCGGGGGCGCCGGGGATGAGCAGTTCTTC. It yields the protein CASSPFPGGAGDEQFF.

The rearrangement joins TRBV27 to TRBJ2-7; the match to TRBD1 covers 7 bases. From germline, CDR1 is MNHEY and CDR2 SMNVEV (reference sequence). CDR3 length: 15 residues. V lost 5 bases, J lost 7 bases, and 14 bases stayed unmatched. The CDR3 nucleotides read TGTGCCAGCAGTCCCCGTCCTACAGGGGTCGGTGAGCAGTACTTC. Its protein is CASSPRPTGVGEQYF.

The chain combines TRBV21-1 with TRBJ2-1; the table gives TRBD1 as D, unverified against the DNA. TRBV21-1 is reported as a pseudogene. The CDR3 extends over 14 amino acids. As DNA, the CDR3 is TGTGCCAGCAGCAACTTACAGGGGGGAAATGAGCAGTTCTTC. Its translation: CASSNLQGGNEQFF.

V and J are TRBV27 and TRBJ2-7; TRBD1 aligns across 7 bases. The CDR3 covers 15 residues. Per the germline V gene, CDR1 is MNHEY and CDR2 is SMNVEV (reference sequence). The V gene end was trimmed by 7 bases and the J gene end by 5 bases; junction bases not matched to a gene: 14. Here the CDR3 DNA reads TGTGCCAGCATTGCCCGGACCAACAGGGGCCACGAGCAGTACTTC. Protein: CASIARTNRGHEQYF.

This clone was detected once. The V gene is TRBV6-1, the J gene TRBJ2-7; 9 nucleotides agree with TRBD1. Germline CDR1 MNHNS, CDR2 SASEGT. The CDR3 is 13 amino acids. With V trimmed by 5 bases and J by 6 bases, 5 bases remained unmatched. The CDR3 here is CASSPGQGIEQYF. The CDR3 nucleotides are TGTGCCAGCAGTCCGGGACAGGGAATCGAGCAGTACTTC.

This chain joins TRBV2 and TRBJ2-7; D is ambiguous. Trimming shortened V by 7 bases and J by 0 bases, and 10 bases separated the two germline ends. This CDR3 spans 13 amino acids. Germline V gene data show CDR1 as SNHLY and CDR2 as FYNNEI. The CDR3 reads CASMGSISYEQYF. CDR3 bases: TGTGCCAGCATGGGCTCAATCTCCTACGAGCAGTACTTC.

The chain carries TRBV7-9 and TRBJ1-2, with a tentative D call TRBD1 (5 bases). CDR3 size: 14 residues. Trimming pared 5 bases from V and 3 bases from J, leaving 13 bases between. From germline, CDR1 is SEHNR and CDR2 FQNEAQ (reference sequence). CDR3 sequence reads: CASSPGGVYYGYTF. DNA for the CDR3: TGTGCCAGCAGCCCCGGGGGGGTTTACTATGGCTACACCTTC.

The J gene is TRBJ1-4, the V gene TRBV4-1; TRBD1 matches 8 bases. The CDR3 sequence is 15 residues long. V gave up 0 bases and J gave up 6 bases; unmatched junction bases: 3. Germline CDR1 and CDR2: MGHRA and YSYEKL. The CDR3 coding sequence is TGCGCCAGCAGCCAAGATCGACAGGGGTATGAAAAACTGTTTTTT. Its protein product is CASSQDRQGYEKLFF.

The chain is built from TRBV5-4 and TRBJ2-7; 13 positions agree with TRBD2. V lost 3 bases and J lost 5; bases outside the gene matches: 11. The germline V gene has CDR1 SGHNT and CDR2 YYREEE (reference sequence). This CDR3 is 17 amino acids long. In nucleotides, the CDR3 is TGTGCCAGCAGCTCCGGAGGACTAGCGGGAGTTTGGGACGAGCAGTACTTC. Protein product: CASSSGGLAGVWDEQYF.